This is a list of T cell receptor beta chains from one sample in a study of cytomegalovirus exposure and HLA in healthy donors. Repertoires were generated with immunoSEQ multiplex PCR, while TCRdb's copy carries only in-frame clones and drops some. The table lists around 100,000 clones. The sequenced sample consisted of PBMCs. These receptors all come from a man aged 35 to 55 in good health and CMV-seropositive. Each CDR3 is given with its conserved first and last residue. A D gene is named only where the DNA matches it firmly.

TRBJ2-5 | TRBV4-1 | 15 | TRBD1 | CASSHSGTGQETQYF | TGCGCCAGCAGCCACTCCGGGACAGGGCAAGAGACCCAGTACTTC
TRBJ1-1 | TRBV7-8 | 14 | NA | CASSLGAGNTEAFF | TGTGCCAGCAGCTTAGGAGCAGGGAACACTGAAGCTTTCTTT
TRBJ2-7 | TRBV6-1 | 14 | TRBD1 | CASSGTGVSYEQYF | TGTGCCAGCAGTGGGACAGGTGTCTCCTACGAGCAGTACTTC
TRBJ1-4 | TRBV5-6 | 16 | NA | CASSSGPWGLDEKLFF | TGTGCCAGCAGCTCGGGCCCATGGGGGCTAGATGAAAAACTGTTTTTT
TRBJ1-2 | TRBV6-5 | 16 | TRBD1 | CASSYYRGRIPSGYTF | TGTGCCAGCAGTTACTATAGGGGGCGCATTCCTAGTGGCTACACCTTC
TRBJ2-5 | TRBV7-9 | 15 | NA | CASSLARDPQETQYF | TGTGCCAGCAGCTTAGCGCGGGATCCCCAAGAGACCCAGTACTTC
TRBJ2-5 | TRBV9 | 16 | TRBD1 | CASSSRDRGLLETQYF | TGTGCCAGCAGCAGCCGGGACAGGGGGTTATTGGAGACCCAGTACTTC
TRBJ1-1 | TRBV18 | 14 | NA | CASSFDRRTLEAFF | TGTGCCAGCTCATTTGACAGAAGAACCCTTGAAGCTTTCTTT
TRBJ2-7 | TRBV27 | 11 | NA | CASRSTGEQYF | TGTGCCAGCAGAAGTACGGGAGAGCAGTACTTC
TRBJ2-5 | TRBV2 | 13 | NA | CASSEALRETQYF | TGTGCCAGCAGTGAAGCGCTCAGGGAGACCCAGTACTTC
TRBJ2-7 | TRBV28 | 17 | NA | CASSPPRWQGPGYEQYF | TGTGCCAGCAGTCCACCCCGGTGGCAGGGCCCAGGCTACGAGCAGTACTTC
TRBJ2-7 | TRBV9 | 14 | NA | CASSVDGSSYEQYF | TGTGCCAGCAGCGTAGACGGGAGCTCCTACGAGCAGTACTTC
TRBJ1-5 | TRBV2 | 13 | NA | CASSDHSNQPQHF | TGTGCCAGCAGTGATCATAGCAATCAGCCCCAGCATTTT
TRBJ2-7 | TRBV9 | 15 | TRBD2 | CASSTSSGISYEQYF | TGTGCCAGCAGCACCTCTAGCGGGATCTCCTACGAGCAGTACTTC
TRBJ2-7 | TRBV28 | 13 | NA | CASSRYDSYEQYF | TGTGCCAGCAGTCGCTATGACAGTTACGAGCAGTACTTC
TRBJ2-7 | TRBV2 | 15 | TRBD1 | CASSPTRTGVYEQYF | TGTGCCAGCAGTCCAACCAGGACAGGGGTCTACGAGCAGTACTTC
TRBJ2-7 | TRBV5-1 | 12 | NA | CASSGESYEQYF | TGCGCCAGCAGCGGGGAGTCCTACGAGCAGTACTTC
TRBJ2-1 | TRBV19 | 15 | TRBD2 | CASSILAGVVNEQFF | TGTGCCAGTAGTATACTAGCGGGAGTAGTTAATGAGCAGTTCTTC
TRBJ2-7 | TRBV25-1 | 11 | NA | CASSDSYEQYF | TGTGCCAGCAGTGACTCCTACGAGCAGTACTTC
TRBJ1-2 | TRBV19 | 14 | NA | CASTFLADNYGYTF | TGTGCCAGTACCTTCCTTGCGGATAACTATGGCTACACCTTC
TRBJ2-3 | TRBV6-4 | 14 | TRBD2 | CASSIGGGTDTQYF | TGTGCCAGCAGTATCGGGGGGGGCACAGATACGCAGTATTTT
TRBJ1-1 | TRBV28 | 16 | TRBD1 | CASTNPPGQGSTEAFF | TGTGCCAGCACCAATCCACCGGGACAGGGGTCCACTGAAGCTTTCTTT
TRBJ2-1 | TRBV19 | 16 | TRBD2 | CASSILGLAVYNEQFF | TGTGCCAGTAGTATACTAGGGCTAGCGGTTTACAATGAGCAGTTCTTC
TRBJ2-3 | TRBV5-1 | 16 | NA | CASSLAGAQGGDTQYF | TGCGCCAGCAGCTTGGCCGGGGCCCAGGGGGGAGATACGCAGTATTTT
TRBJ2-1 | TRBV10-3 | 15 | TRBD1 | CAIREQDRQYNEQFF | TGTGCCATCAGAGAGCAGGACAGGCAATACAATGAGCAGTTCTTC
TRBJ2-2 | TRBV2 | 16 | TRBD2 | CASSGGGGRYTGELFF | TGTGCCAGCAGTGGAGGAGGCGGGAGGTACACCGGGGAGCTGTTTTTT
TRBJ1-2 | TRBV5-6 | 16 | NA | CASSSPGHKANYGYTF | TGTGCCAGCAGCTCACCCGGACATAAAGCTAACTATGGCTACACCTTC